A single sample gave rise to the 9 T cell receptor beta chains below, sequenced in a study of blood T cell repertoires in COVID-19 (dated by TCRdb to about 2020). Libraries were constructed by the immunoSEQ multiplex PCR assay. TCRdb re-hosts the immuneACCESS table, in-frame sequences only. Its copies lack some clones; in the studies checked, an unresolved V gene accounts for under half of them, and the cause for the rest is not known. In this sample the table shows 250,000 to 300,000 clones, approximately 90% of which occur a single time. The leading ten clones occupy approximately 2.4% of the sample. Sequenced input: PBMCs or T cells enriched from blood (not recorded which). The receptors were sampled from a woman aged 40 to 50 with acute COVID-19.

This chain uses TRBV29-1 with TRBJ1-1; D is perhaps TRBD1 (6 bases). The V and J ends lost 6 bases and 10 bases respectively, with 18 bases between them. The germline CDR1 and CDR2 sequences are SQVTM and ANQGSEA. This CDR3 region has 12 residues. The CDR3 loop reads CSVLGAGVPAFF. DNA of the CDR3: TGCAGCGTGCTTGGGGCAGGGGTCCCAGCTTTCTTT.

CDR3 sequence: CASSPRTDFNYGYTF. For the CDR3, the DNA is TGTGCCAGCTCACCACGAACAGATTTCAACTATGGCTACACCTTC. The chain employs TRBV18 and TRBJ1-2; D unresolved. Per germline, CDR1 KGHSH and CDR2 LQKENI. This CDR3 has 15 residues. Deletions cut 1 base from V and 2 bases from J, with 11 bases between.

The V call is TRBV19, the J call TRBJ1-5; D is possibly TRBD1 (5 bases). Germline lookup yields CDR1 LNHDA and CDR2 SQIVND (reference sequence). The CDR3 is 16 residues long. V dropped 5 bases and J dropped 4 bases, with 18 bases sitting between them. This chain's CDR3 is CASSGLGGGLNQPQHF. The CDR3, as DNA: TGTGCCAGTAGTGGGTTAGGCGGGGGTCTGAATCAGCCCCAGCATTTT.

This rearrangement joins TRBV6-5 to TRBJ1-2; no clear D. From germline, CDR1 is MNHEY and CDR2 SVGAGI. This CDR3 region has 12 residues. Trimming stripped 2 bases from V and 13 bases from J, with 14 bases between. The CDR3 bases are TGTGCCAGCAGTTACATGGGGAGCATCTTCACCTTC. It translates to CASSYMGSIFTF.

This clone has just one count. The rearrangement links TRBV24-1 to TRBJ2-7, with TRBD1 matching 10 bases. The germline CDR1 and CDR2 sequences are KGHDR and SFDVKD. Trimming cost V 3 bases and J 9 bases; bases outside gene matches: 10. The CDR3 spans 15 residues. CDR3 residues: CATSDPKTGGSGQYF. CDR3 DNA: TGTGCCACCAGTGATCCGAAGACAGGGGGCTCCGGGCAGTACTTC.

V is TRBV3-1 (or the pseudogene TRBV3-2) and J is TRBJ1-2; 9 nucleotides agree with TRBD1. This CDR3 comprises 14 residues. Germline V gives CDR1 LGHDT, CDR2 YNNKEL (reference sequence). The trim removed 4 bases at V and 7 bases at J, leaving 7 bases unmatched. The CDR3 DNA reads as TGTGCCAGCAGCCCCCGGGACAGGGTACGTGGCTACACCTTC. Protein product: CASSPRDRVRGYTF.

A remark on this clone: Other nucleotide sequences in the sample specify the same CDR3. The gene calls are TRBV18 and TRBJ2-1; D not certain. Trimming shortened V by 3 bases and J by 6 bases, and 6 bases separated the two germline ends. Germline V gene sequence: CDR1 KGHSH, CDR2 LQKENI. The CDR3 totals 12 residues. CDR3 DNA: TGTGCCAGCTCACCCTCGGGCAATGAGCAGTTCTTC. Translating it yields CASSPSGNEQFF. Full variable domain (outside the CDR3, taken from reference TRBV18 and TRBJ2-1): NAGVMQNPRHLVRRRGQEARLRCSPMKGHSHVYWYRQLPEEGLKFMVYLQKENIIDESGMPKERFSAEFPKEGPSILRIQQVVRGDSAAYFCASSPSGNEQFFGPGTRLTVL.

This clone has only one observation. The chain employs TRBV15 and TRBJ2-7, with D perhaps matching TRBD1 (5 bases). Germline values: CDR1 LNHNV, CDR2 YYDKDF (reference sequence). The CDR3 has 15 amino acids. Trimming left V 0 bases short and J 4 bases short, with 13 bases between. The CDR3 here is CATSRDRGRVYEQYF. CDR3 DNA: TGTGCCACCAGCAGAGACCGTGGCAGGGTTTACGAGCAGTACTTC.

V usage is TRBV28 and J usage is TRBJ1-2, with D perhaps TRBD1 (6 bases). The CDR3 consists of 14 residues. The V end lost 3 bases, the J end lost 7 bases, and 15 bases lay between the germline ends. Germline V lookup: CDR1 MDHEN, CDR2 SYDVKM. The CDR3 is CASSLGAGALGYTF. CDR3 sequence (DNA): TGTGCCAGCAGTTTGGGTGCAGGGGCTCTTGGCTACACCTTC.